This T cell receptor (beta chain) is drawn from a study of blood T cell repertoires in COVID-19. Across the whole study: In each case, the material was cDNA or gDNA derived from T cells, B-cell-depleted T cells, or PBMCs.

The junction had 7 bases not matched to a gene; V was cut back by 3 bases and J by 5 bases. CDR1 and CDR2 from the germline V gene are MDHEN and SYDVKM. The CDR3 sequence is 17 residues long. Recruitment covered over 20 US areas and drew participants whose ages spanned roughly 18 to 90 years. The study assigned cohorts using participant-reported clinical history. The authors' processing: The assay estimated nucleated cells by amplifying reference gene primers. This table comes from immunoSEQ multiplex PCR, and its TCRdb copy is limited to in-frame clones, with some not included. The V and J calls and clone size are taken from that table; D and trimming were inferred from the DNA. The data hold roughly 200,000 clones, with about 83% observed a single time.

The source of this sequence is a man aged 35-49 years with acute COVID-19. The chain combines TRBV28 with TRBJ2-5; 15 positions match TRBD2. Material for sequencing was PBMCs or T cells enriched from blood (not recorded which). The CDR3 DNA sequence: TGTGCCAGCAGTTTCGGGGGACTAGCGGGAGGTAGGGAGACCCAGTACTTC. It yields the protein CASSFGGLAGGRETQYF. Full variable domain (rest looked up from reference TRBV28 and TRBJ2-5): DVKVTQSSRYLVKRTGEKVFLECVQDMDHENMFWYRQDPGLGLRLIYFSYDVKMKEKGDIPEGYSVSREKKERFSLILESASTNQTSMYLCASSFGGLAGGRETQYFGPGTRLLVL.